This passage covers 3 T cell receptor beta chains from one sample sequenced in a study of T cells in tuberculosis. Time point specified: new active TB diagnosis, blood taken before or within 7 days of starting treatment. TCRdb's copy holds only in-frame clones and misses some; the assay was immunoSEQ multiplex PCR. Of fewer than 55,000 clones in the sample, about 95% were seen once. The source was PBMCs, collected at tuberculosis diagnosis. The receptors derive from an adult with tuberculosis.

The V call is TRBV11-2, the J call TRBJ2-1, with a possible D match to TRBD2 (9 bases). Per germline, CDR1 SGHAT and CDR2 FQNNGV. Trimming removed 4 bases from V and 10 bases from J, with 17 bases in between. The CDR3 sequence is 14 residues long. The CDR3 coding sequence is TGTGCCAGCAGCTCAGGGGGCGGGAGGGAAGAGCAGTTCTTC. It codes for CASSSGGGREEQFF.

The chain is built from TRBV5-1 and TRBJ1-6; a possible D gene is TRBD1 (6 bases). The CDR3 spans 14 residues. Germline V lookup: CDR1 SGHRS, CDR2 YFSETQ. V lost 4 bases, J lost 12 bases, and 17 bases lay in between. CDR3: CASSQGTTSGPLHF. The CDR3 coding sequence is TGCGCCAGCAGCCAGGGGACGACATCCGGACCCCTCCACTTT.

The table lists this clone with a count of one. The genes are TRBV9 and TRBJ1-3, with D possibly TRBD1 on 6 matching bases. This CDR3 region has 17 residues. Trimming pared 0 bases from V and 2 bases from J, leaving 15 bases between. Germline V gene sequence: CDR1 SGDLS, CDR2 YYNGEE. The CDR3 DNA reads TGTGCCAGCAGCGTAGACCCGTGGACAGTTACTGGAAACACCATATATTTT. This encodes CASSVDPWTVTGNTIYF. The variable domain in full, completed from reference TRBV9 and TRBJ1-3, reads DSGVTQTPKHLITATGQRVTLRCSPRSGDLSVYWYQQSLDQGLQFLIQYYNGEERAKGNILERFSAQQFPDLHSELNLSSLELGDSALYFCASSVDPWTVTGNTIYFGEGSWLTVV.